The TCR beta chain under discussion was sequenced for a study of CXCR3-negative and CXCR3-positive naive CD8 T cells. Study at large: The dataset comprises around 140 million TRB reads in total, with about 1.5 +/- 0.3 million reads per library.

This CDR3 contains 19 residues. From germline, CDR1 is LNHNV and CDR2 YYDKDF (reference sequence). Every subset of CD8+ T cells was sorted in triplicate at 300,000 cells each. Concerning this clonotype: Its antigen remains unknown.

Study-wide results and limits: CXCR3-positive naive cells had more hydrophobic TRB CDR3s than CXCR3-negative naive cells. Post-cryopreservation CXCR3 expression was partly diminished, and the bulk of assays employed fresh PBMCs. Diversity in memory CD8+ cells fell much lower than the comparably high levels seen in both naive subsets.

Libraries of TRB cDNA were made by 5' RACE and carried UMIs. TCRdb reprocessed the 5' RACE reads; each CDR3 protein has one entry and no DNA is given. This repertoire includes some 150,000 distinct CDR3 sequences. The origin of this receptor is a human donor in good health. Some clones in this sample may be carry-over from other donors' samples. The V gene is TRBV15, the J gene TRBJ2-3; TCRdb gives TRBD2 as the D gene, but with no DNA this cannot be confirmed. The sample comprised naive CXCR3+ CD8+ T cells from blood. Subset here: CD45RO-CCR7+CD27+CD95- naive CD8+ T cells expressing CXCR3 (TNR3+). The CDR3 reads CATSAYPPGLAGVLDTQYF.